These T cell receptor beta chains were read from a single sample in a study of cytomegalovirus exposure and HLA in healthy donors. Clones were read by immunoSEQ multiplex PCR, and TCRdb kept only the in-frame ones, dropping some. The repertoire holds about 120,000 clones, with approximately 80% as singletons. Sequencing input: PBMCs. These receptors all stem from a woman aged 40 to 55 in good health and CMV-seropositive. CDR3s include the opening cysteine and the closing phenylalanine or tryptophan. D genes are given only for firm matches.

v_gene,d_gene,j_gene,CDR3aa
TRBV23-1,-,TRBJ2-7,CASPMCAEQYF
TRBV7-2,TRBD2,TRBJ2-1,CASSRASSGGYNEQFF
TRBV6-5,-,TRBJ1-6,CASSRINAGDSPLHF
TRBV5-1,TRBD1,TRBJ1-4,CASSLEDRDEKLFF
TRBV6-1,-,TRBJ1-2,CAGRSQDRYGYTF
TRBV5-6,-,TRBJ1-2,CASSPDTHTGYGYTF
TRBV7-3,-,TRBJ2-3,CASSPSPSDTQYF
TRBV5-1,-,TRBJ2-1,CASSLVPDSYNEQFF
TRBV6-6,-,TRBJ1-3,CASSYEENTIYF
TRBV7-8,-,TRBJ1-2,CASSLANSGTYGYTF
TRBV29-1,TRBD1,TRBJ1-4,CSGRQGAGEKLFF
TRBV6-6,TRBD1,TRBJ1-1,CASSLQGAGTEAFF
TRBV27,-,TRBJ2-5,CASSLVGPETQYF
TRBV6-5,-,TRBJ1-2,CASSYSLGRGLYGYTF
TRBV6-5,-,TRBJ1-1,CASSYSRGGHTEAFF
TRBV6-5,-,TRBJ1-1,CASSYSSGRHEAFF
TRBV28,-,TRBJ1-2,CASSQGGRELWTF
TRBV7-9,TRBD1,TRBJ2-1,CASSLVLGQGRSNEQFF
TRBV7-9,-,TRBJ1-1,CASSSVSPEAFF
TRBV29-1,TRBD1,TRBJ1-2,CSAGTGGTYGYTF
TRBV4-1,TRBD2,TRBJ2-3,CASSQGGLAGGLFSTDTQYF
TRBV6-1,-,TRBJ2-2,CASSNGQNTGELFF
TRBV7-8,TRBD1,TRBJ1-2,CASRRDRMANYGYTF
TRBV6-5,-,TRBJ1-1,CASSYRWGDDTEAFF
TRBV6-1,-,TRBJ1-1,CASRNTLNTEAFF
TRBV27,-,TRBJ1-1,CASSPRAGRAFF
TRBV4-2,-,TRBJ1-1,CASSFRQAMMGNTEAFF
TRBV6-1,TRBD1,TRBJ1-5,CASSEVRQGAEKSNQPQHF
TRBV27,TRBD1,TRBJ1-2,CASSYTGGPGGYTF
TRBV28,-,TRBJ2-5,CASSPGSLETQYF
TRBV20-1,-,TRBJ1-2,CSAITGYGYTF
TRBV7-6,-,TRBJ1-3,CASSLLGAGGNTIYF
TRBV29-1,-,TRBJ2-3,CSVEDLRHSTDTQYF
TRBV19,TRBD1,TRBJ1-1,CASRLQGASTEAFF
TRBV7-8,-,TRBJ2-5,CASSKQVYQETQYF
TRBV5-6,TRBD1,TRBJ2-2,CASSLTGVLRNTGELFF
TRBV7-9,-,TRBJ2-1,CASSQQRGTYNEQFF
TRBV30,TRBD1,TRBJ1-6,CAWSFPDRERSSPLHF
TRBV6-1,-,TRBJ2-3,CASSESSRGQYTQYF
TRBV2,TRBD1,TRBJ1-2,CASRETGEWGGYTF
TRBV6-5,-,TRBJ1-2,CASSYSDRRRGYTF
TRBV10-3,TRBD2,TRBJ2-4,CAISESRDYFHF
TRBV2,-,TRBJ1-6,CASSVERSYNSPLHF
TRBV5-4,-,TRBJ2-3,CASSLEAGFRDTQYF